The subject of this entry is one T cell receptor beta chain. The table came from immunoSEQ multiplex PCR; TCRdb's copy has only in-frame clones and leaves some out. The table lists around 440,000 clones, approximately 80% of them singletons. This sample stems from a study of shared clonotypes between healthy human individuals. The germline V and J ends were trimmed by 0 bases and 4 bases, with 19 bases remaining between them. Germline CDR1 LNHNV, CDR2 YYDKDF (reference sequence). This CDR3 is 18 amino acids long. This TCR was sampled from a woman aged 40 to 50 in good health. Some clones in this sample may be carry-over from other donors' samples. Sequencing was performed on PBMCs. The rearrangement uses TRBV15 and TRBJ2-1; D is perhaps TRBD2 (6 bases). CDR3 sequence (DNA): TGTGCCACCAGCAGAGATGAACTAGCACTTATTTGGTACAATGAGCAGTTCTTC. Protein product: CATSRDELALIWYNEQFF.